The 20 T cell receptor beta chains listed next were all sequenced from one sample in a study of cytomegalovirus exposure and HLA in healthy donors. Assay used: immunoSEQ multiplex PCR; TCRdb lists only in-frame clones, some missing. Of some 110,000 clones in the sample, approximately 94% were seen once. Sequencing was performed on PBMCs. The receptors shown here come from a woman younger than 30 in good health and CMV-seronegative.

The J gene is TRBJ1-6, the V gene TRBV6-1; tentative D call: TRBD1 (6 bases). V dropped 3 bases and J dropped 0 bases, with 12 bases sitting between them. Germline lookup yields CDR1 MNHNS and CDR2 SASEGT. This CDR3 comprises 17 residues. The CDR3 nucleotides read TGTGCCAGCAGTGACCCGACAGGAAGCTCCTATAATTCACCCCTCCACTTT. Amino acid sequence: CASSDPTGSSYNSPLHF.

The gene calls are TRBV6-1 and TRBJ2-3; D is possibly TRBD2 (5 bases). CDR3 size: 14 residues. The V and J ends lost 1 base and 8 bases respectively, with 13 bases between them. Germline CDR1 and CDR2: MNHNS and SASEGT. The CDR3 protein is CASSEVGAASTQYF. The CDR3 coding sequence is TGTGCCAGCAGTGAAGTGGGAGCAGCCAGTACGCAGTATTTT.

This chain connects TRBV2 to TRBJ1-1; no reliable D call. Germline V lookup: CDR1 SNHLY, CDR2 FYNNEI. V was shortened by 1 base and J by 5 bases, with 17 bases between the two germline ends. The CDR3 covers 16 residues. This CDR3 is CASSEGRARRDTEAFF. The DNA for the CDR3 is TGTGCCAGCAGTGAAGGTAGAGCGAGGAGGGATACTGAAGCTTTCTTT. The full variable domain, completed using reference TRBV2 and TRBJ1-1, is EPEVTQTPSHQVTQMGQEVILRCVPISNHLYFYWYRQILGQKVEFLVSFYNNEISEKSEIFDDQFSVERPDGSNFTLKIRSTKLEDSAMYFCASSEGRARRDTEAFFGQGTRLTVV.

The chain recombines TRBV30 with TRBJ1-1, with 8 bases that match TRBD1. J was trimmed by 0 bases and V by 2 bases; bases with no gene match: 8. Germline CDR1 and CDR2: GTSNPN and SVGIG (reference sequence). The length of the CDR3 is 16 residues. CDR3 sequence (DNA): TGTGCCTGGAGTCGCACAAACAGGGGGATGAACACTGAAGCTTTCTTT. This codes for CAWSRTNRGMNTEAFF.

The chain links TRBV5-4 to TRBJ2-2, with D maybe TRBD1 (7 bases). CDR1 and CDR2 (germline): SGHNT, YYREEE (reference sequence). This CDR3 region has 15 residues. V lost 0 bases, J lost 6 bases, and 12 bases lay in between. The CDR3 DNA is TGTGCCAGCAGCTTGGGACAGGGAGGACCCGGGGAGCTGTTTTTT. It yields the protein CASSLGQGGPGELFF.

This clone was counted between two and nine times. The chain combines TRBV7-7 with TRBJ2-2, with D perhaps TRBD2 (5 bases). The germline V and J ends were trimmed by 2 bases and 11 bases, with 12 bases remaining between them. The CDR3 is 13 amino acids. Germline CDR1 reads SSHAT; CDR2 reads FNYEAQ (reference sequence). In DNA, the CDR3 is TGTGCCAGCAGCTTATCCAGTGGGAGAGAGCTGTTTTTT. Its protein is CASSLSSGRELFF.

The chain employs TRBV9 and TRBJ1-5, with D tentatively TRBD1 (5 bases). The V end lost 0 bases, the J end lost 5 bases, and 9 bases lay between the germline ends. The CDR3 extends over 14 amino acids. Germline CDR1 reads SGDLS; CDR2 reads YYNGEE. The CDR3 loop is CASSVDDSDQPQHF. The CDR3 DNA sequence: TGTGCCAGCAGCGTAGACGACAGCGATCAGCCCCAGCATTTT.

The V and J genes are TRBV30 and TRBJ2-7; D is unresolved. The ends were cut back, 0 bases at V and 2 bases at J, with 8 bases in the middle. CDR3 length: 13 amino acids. Germline values: CDR1 GTSNPN, CDR2 SVGIG (reference sequence). CDR3 residues: CAWSVSITYEQYF. In DNA, the CDR3 is TGTGCCTGGAGTGTAAGCATAACCTACGAGCAGTACTTC.

The chain couples TRBV18 to TRBJ2-1; 9 bases map to TRBD1. Germline assignment: CDR1 KGHSH and CDR2 LQKENI. V trimming: 2 bases; J trimming: 10 bases; junction bases outside the gene matches: 6. This CDR3 contains 14 residues. CDR3 residues: CASSPIGGTGEQFF. CDR3 nucleotide sequence: TGTGCCAGCTCACCAATCGGTGGGACAGGGGAGCAGTTCTTC.

The chain recombines TRBV10-2 with TRBJ1-2; 10 bases map to TRBD1. CDR1 and CDR2 (germline): WSHSY, SAAADI. The CDR3 totals 18 residues. The J segment lost 8 bases and the V segment lost 0 bases, leaving 15 bases of the junction unmatched. Here the CDR3 reads CASSESKGDRGFFRGYTF. The CDR3 nucleotides read TGCGCCAGCAGTGAGTCGAAAGGGGACAGGGGCTTTTTTCGAGGCTACACCTTC.

This chain links TRBV5-6 with TRBJ2-3, with D perhaps TRBD2 (5 bases). There are 13 residues in the CDR3. The germline V gene has CDR1 SGHDT and CDR2 YYEEEE. Trimming took 7 bases from V and 5 from J, leaving 14 bases between them. The CDR3 protein is CASLLGGGDTQYF. The CDR3 DNA reads TGTGCCAGCCTTCTAGGAGGCGGAGATACGCAGTATTTT.

This sequence joins TRBV7-8 and TRBJ2-7; no clear D. CDR3 length equals 15 residues. The germline V and J ends were trimmed by 1 base and 1 base, with 11 bases remaining between them. CDR1 and CDR2 (germline): SGHVS, FQNEAQ. CDR3 in amino acids: CASSLEWQTSYEQYF. The CDR3 DNA sequence: TGTGCCAGCAGCTTAGAATGGCAGACTTCCTACGAGCAGTACTTC.

This clone has only one observation. The V and J genes are TRBV19 and TRBJ2-1; D ambiguous. The ends were cut back, 3 bases at V and 7 bases at J, with 7 bases in the middle. The CDR3 totals 12 residues. CDR1 and CDR2 (germline): LNHDA, SQIVND (reference sequence). The CDR3 loop is CASSIPRNEQFF. The DNA of the CDR3 is TGTGCCAGTAGTATCCCCAGGAATGAGCAGTTCTTC.

The J gene is TRBJ1-4, the V gene TRBV11-2, with 8 bases matching TRBD1. Germline assignment: CDR1 SGHAT and CDR2 FQNNGV. V lost 3 bases to trimming and J lost 8 bases; unmatched junction nucleotides: 8. CDR3 length equals 15 residues. CDR3 sequence reads: CASSLIRGQAEKLFF. The CDR3 DNA follows: TGTGCCAGCAGCTTGATCAGGGGGCAGGCGGAAAAACTGTTTTTT.

This chain joins TRBV5-1 and TRBJ2-1; no definite D call. V lost 2 bases, J lost 5 bases, and 8 bases lay in between. The CDR3 spans 13 residues. From germline, CDR1 is SGHRS and CDR2 YFSETQ. The chain's CDR3 is CASSLAGDNEQFF. For the CDR3, the DNA is TGCGCCAGCAGCTTAGCAGGTGACAATGAGCAGTTCTTC.

The chain uses TRBV2 and TRBJ1-4; D may be TRBD1 (5 bases). The V and J ends lost 3 bases and 3 bases respectively, with 8 bases between them. CDR1 is SNHLY and CDR2 is FYNNEI in the germline V gene. The CDR3 spans 14 residues. The CDR3 spells CASSDRQSNEKLFF. In DNA form, the CDR3 reads TGTGCCAGCAGTGACCGACAGTCTAATGAAAAACTGTTTTTT.

The chain uses TRBV7-2 and TRBJ1-4, with 7 nucleotides matching TRBD1. The J segment lost 4 bases and the V segment lost 4 bases, leaving 6 bases of the junction unmatched. CDR3 length: 15 residues. Germline V lookup: CDR1 SGHTA, CDR2 FQGNSA. This CDR3 is CASSSEGASNEKLFF. CDR3 sequence (DNA): TGTGCCAGCAGCTCCGAGGGGGCGAGTAATGAAAAACTGTTTTTT.

The chain is built from TRBV10-1 and TRBJ2-2; TRBD1 agrees at 10 bases. Per germline, CDR1 WNHNN and CDR2 SYGVQD (reference sequence). The CDR3 is 15 amino acids. V dropped 4 bases and J dropped 3; count of bases not matched to a gene: 2. The CDR3 spells CASSVGTGDTGELFF. The CDR3 bases are TGCGCCAGCAGTGTTGGGACAGGGGACACCGGGGAGCTGTTTTTT.

The chain couples TRBV13 to TRBJ1-1, with a weak D call TRBD1 (5 bases). V lost 0 bases to trimming and J lost 3 bases, with 8 bases between them. The CDR3 contains 14 residues. Germline CDR1 and CDR2: PRHDT and FYEKMQ (reference sequence). The CDR3 nucleotides read TGTGCCAGCAGCTTAGGTCAGGGTGACACTGAAGCTTTCTTT. Its protein product is CASSLGQGDTEAFF.

The chain couples TRBV5-6 to TRBJ2-1; 7 bases match TRBD2. CDR1 and CDR2 (germline): SGHDT, YYEEEE. CDR3 size: 18 residues. V gave up 4 bases and J gave up 1 base; unmatched junction bases: 14. The chain's CDR3 is CASSGGEWSGPSYNEQFF. Here the CDR3 DNA reads TGTGCCAGCAGCGGGGGGGAGTGGAGCGGCCCTTCCTACAATGAGCAGTTCTTC. The full variable domain, in which reference TRBV5-6 and TRBJ2-1 provide the parts outside the CDR3, is DAGVTQSPTHLIKTRGQQVTLRCSPKSGHDTVSWYQQALGQGPQFIFQYYEEEERQRGNFPDRFSGHQFPNYSSELNVNALLLGDSALYLCASSGGEWSGPSYNEQFFGPGTRLTVL.